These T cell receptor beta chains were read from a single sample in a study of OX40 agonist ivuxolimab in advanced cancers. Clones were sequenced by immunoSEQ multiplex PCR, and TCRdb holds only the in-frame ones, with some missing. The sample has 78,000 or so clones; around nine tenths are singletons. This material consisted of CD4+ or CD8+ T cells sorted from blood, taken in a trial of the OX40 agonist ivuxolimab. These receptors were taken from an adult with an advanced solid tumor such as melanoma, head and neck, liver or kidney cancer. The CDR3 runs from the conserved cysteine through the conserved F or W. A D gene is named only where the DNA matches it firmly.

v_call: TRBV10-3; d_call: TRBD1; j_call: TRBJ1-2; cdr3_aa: CAISEFLDRGREGYGYTF
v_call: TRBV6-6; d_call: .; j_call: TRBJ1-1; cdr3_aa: CASRNDRTEAFF
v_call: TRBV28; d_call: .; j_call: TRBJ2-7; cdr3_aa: CASSLGGYEQYF
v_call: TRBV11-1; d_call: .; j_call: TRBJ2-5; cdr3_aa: CASSLGWETQYF
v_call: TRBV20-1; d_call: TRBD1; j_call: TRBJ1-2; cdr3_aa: CSRDRGHGYTF
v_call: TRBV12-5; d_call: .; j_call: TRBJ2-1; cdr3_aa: CASGPQGTGYNEQFF
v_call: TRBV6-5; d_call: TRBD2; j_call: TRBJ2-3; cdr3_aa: CATRGGGIGTDTQYF
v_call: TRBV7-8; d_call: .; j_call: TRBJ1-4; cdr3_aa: CASSLRQTATNEKLFF
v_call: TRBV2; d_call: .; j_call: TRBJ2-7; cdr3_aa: CASSEALRDPYEQYF
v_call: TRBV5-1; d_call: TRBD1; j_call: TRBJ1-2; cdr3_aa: CASSPRRGQGTHGYTF
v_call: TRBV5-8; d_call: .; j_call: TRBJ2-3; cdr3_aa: CASSLVLAGTDTQYF
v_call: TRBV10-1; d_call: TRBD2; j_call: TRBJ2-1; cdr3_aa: CASSDPSGSYNEQFF
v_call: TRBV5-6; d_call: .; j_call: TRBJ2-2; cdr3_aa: CASSLGLVVGDGELFF
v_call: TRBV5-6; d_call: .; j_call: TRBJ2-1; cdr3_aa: CASSLIGGKGYNEQFF
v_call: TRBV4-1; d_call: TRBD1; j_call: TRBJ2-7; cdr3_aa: CASSQGQGSTYEQYF
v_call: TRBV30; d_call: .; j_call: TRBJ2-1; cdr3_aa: CAWNRDSYNEQFF
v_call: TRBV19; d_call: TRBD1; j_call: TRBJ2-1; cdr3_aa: CASSIGTGGNEQFF
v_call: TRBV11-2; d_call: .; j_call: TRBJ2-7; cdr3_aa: CASSLDLGQGTYEQYF
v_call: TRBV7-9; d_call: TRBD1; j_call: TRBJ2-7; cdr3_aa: CASSLSGTGLTRGYEQYF
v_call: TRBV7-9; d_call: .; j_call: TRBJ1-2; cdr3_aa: CASSLEGYGYTF
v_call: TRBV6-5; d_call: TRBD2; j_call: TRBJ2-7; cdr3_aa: CASSYRVSGRYEQYF
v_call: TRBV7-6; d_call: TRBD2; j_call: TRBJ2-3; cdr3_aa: CASSSIIAGGQNTQYF
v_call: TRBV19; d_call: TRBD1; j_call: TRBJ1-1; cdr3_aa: CASCTGTGRVAEAFF
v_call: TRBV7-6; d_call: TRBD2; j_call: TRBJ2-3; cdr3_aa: CASSNPGGASDTQYF
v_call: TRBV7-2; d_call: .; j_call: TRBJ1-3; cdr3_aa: CASSLGTSGNTIYF
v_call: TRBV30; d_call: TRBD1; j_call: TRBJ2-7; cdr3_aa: CAWSGGDRATYEQYF
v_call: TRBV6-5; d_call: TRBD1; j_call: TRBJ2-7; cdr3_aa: CASSYTGTGRNEQYF
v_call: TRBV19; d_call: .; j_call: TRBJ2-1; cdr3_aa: CASSIGPSQFF
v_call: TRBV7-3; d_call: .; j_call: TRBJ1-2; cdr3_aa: CASSPGQATGYTF
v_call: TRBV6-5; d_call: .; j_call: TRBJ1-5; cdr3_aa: CASRPTGMGQPQHF
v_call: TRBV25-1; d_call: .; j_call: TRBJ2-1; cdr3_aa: CASCSRGSYNEQFF
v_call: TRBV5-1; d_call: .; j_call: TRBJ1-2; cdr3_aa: CASSLGTDLYGYTF
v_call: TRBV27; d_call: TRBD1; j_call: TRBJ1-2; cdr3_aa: CASSFGGQAMVGYTF
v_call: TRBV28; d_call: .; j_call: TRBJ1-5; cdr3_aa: CASRGPGGGQPQHF
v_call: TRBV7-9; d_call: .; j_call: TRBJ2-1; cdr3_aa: CASTLDIYNEQFF
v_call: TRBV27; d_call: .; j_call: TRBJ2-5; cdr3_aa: CASSLSGRGETQYF